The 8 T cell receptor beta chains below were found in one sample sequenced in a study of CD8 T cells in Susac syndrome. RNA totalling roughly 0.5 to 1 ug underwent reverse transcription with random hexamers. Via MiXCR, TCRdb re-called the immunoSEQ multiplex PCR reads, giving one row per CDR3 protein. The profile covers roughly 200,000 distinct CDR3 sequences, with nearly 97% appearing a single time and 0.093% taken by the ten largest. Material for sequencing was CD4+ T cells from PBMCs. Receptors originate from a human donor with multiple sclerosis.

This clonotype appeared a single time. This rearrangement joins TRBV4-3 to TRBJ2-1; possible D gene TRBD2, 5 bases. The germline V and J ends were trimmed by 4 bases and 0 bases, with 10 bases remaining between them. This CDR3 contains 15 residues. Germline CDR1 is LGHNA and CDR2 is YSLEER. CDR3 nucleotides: TGCGCCAGCAGCCTCAGAGAGGGCTCCTACAATGAGCAGTTCTTC. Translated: CASSLREGSYNEQFF.

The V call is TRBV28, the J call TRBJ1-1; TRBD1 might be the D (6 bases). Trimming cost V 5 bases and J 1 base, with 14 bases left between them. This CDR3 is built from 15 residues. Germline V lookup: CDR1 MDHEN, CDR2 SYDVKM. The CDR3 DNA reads TGTGCCAGCAGTAGAAGGACAGTACAGAACACTGAAGCTTTCTTT. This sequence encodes CASSRRTVQNTEAFF.

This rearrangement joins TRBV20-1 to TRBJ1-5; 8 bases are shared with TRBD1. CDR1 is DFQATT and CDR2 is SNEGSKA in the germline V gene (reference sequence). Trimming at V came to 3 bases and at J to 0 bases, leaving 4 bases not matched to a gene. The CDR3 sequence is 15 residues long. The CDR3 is CSARRTGFSNQPQHF. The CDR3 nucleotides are TGCAGTGCTAGGAGGACAGGGTTTAGCAATCAGCCCCAGCATTTT.

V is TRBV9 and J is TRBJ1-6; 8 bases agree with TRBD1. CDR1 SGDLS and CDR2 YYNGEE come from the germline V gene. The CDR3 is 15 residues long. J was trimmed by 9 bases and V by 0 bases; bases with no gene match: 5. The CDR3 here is CASSVEGTGSSPLHF. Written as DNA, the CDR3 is TGTGCCAGCAGCGTAGAAGGGACAGGTTCTTCACCCCTCCACTTT.

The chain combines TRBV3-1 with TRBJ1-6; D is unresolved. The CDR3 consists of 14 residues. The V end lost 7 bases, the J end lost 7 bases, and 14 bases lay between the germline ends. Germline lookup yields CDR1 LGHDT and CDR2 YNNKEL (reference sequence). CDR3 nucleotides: TGTGCCAGCACCCTAGACGAGGAAAATTCACCCCTCCACTTT. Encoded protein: CASTLDEENSPLHF.

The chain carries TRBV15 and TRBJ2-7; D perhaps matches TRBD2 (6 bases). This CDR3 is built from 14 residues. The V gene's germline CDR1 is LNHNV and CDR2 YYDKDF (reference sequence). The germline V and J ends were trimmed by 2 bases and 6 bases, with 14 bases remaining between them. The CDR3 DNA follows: TGTGCCACCAGCAGATTCCAGGGAGGTGGCGAGCAGTACTTC. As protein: CATSRFQGGGEQYF.

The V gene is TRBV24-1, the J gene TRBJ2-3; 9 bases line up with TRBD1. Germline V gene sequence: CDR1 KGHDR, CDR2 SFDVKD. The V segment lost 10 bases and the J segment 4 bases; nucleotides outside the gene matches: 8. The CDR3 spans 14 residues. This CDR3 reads CATGPGQGSDTQYF. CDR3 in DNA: TGTGCCACTGGGCCGGGACAGGGTTCAGATACGCAGTATTTT.

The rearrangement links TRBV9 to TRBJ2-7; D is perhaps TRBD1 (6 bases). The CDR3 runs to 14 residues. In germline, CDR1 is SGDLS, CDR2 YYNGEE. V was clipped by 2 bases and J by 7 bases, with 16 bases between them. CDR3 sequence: CASSVGHQEWEQYF. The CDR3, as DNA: TGTGCCAGCAGCGTGGGACACCAAGAATGGGAGCAGTACTTC.